This T cell receptor beta chain was captured in a study of cytomegalovirus exposure and HLA in healthy donors. Researchers ran the PCR with 60 Vbeta and 13 Jbeta primers. Measured with immunoSEQ multiplex PCR; TCRdb has only the in-frame clones, and not every one. This sample has around 150,000 clones, with about 80% found just once. Study-level points and caveats: Sequencing depth roughly uniform across donors was assumed in presence/absence analyses. Researchers reported in a later analysis that common viral pathogens appeared linked to several top clusters. According to the study, around 150 TCR beta chains were cytomegalovirus-associated.

Remarks on this clone: Its antigen remains unidentified.

The CDR3 is 11 residues long. The V gene's germline CDR1 is GTSNPN and CDR2 SVGIG (reference sequence). V was shortened by 7 bases and J by 3 bases, with 9 bases between the two germline ends. V gene TRBV30 combines with J gene TRBJ1-1; D is possibly TRBD1 (5 bases). Input material: PBMCs. The clonotype originates from a woman aged 45 to 65 in good health and CMV-seronegative. The CDR3 is CASGWDTEAFF. CDR3 nucleotides: TGTGCCTCAGGGTGGGACACTGAAGCTTTCTTT.